One and the same sample provided the 8 T cell receptor beta chains below, sequenced in a study of T-cell reconstitution after alpha-beta-depleted transplantation in children. A library of TCRbeta sequences, prepared with unique molecular identifiers, was generated. TCRdb ran MiXCR on the PCR reads and lists one entry per CDR3 protein. The data contain under 100,000 distinct CDR3 sequences, around 15% of them seen just once; the ten biggest clones take up 15% to 20%. The specimen was PBMCs, mostly from graft donor cells, collected 180 days after TCRalphabeta/CD19-depleted stem cell transplant. These receptors were obtained from a male patient between 2 and 9 years old who had a stem cell transplant for acute lymphoblastic leukemia, so the T cells may come from the graft donor.

The chain is built from TRBV7-8 and TRBJ2-1; possibly TRBD1 or TRBD2 for D (5 bases each). Per the germline V gene, CDR1 is SGHVS and CDR2 is FQNEAQ. The CDR3 covers 16 residues. V lost 5 bases to trimming and J lost 6 bases, with 20 bases between them. CDR3 sequence reads: CASSGEAGTNSNEQFF. The CDR3 nucleotides read TGTGCCAGCAGCGGCGAGGCCGGGACGAACAGCAATGAGCAGTTCTTC.

This clonotype was found many times. The chain has TRBV6-1 and TRBJ1-1, with a tentative D call TRBD1 (5 bases). The V end was cut by 5 bases, the J end by 4 bases, with 20 bases between. Germline CDR1 is MNHNS and CDR2 is SASEGT. The CDR3 runs 16 residues. CDR3 DNA: TGTGCCAGCAGTCGAACTTATGACAGCCCTCGCACTGAAGCTTTCTTT. It is translated as CASSRTYDSPRTEAFF.

This clonotype showed up just a few times. The chain combines TRBV18 with TRBJ2-1; 10 bases are shared with TRBD2. The CDR3 spans 15 residues. Per the germline V gene, CDR1 is KGHSH and CDR2 is LQKENI. V trimming: 0 bases; J trimming: 16 bases; junction bases outside the gene matches: 12. The CDR3 nucleotides read TGTGCCAGCTCACCACCGGTCCCAGCGGGGGGGCCGGGTTTCTTC. Residues: CASSPPVPAGGPGFF.

This clonotype turned up a few times. The J gene is TRBJ2-2, the V gene TRBV4-3, with D perhaps matching TRBD1 (5 bases). Trimming took off 0 bases at V and 7 bases at J, with 18 bases between the two ends. CDR1 LGHNA and CDR2 YSLEER come from the germline V gene. The CDR3 is 17 amino acids. The CDR3 region is CASSQDSYRLSIGELFF. CDR3 nucleotide sequence: TGCGCCAGCAGCCAAGATTCTTACAGGTTATCTATCGGGGAGCTGTTTTTT.

J is TRBJ2-3 and V is TRBV9, with a weak D call TRBD2 (6 bases). The germline gives CDR1 SGDLS, CDR2 YYNGEE. V dropped 0 bases and J dropped 2 bases, with 7 bases sitting between them. The length of the CDR3 is 14 residues. CDR3 region: CASSVAGDTDTQYF. CDR3 DNA sequence: TGTGCCAGCAGCGTAGCGGGGGACACAGATACGCAGTATTTT. Complete variable domain (other parts from reference TRBV9 and TRBJ2-3): DSGVTQTPKHLITATGQRVTLRCSPRSGDLSVYWYQQSLDQGLQFLIQYYNGEERAKGNILERFSAQQFPDLHSELNLSSLELGDSALYFCASSVAGDTDTQYFGPGTRLTVL.

This clonotype was counted ten times or more. The chain joins TRBV20-1 to TRBJ2-4; TRBD1 matches 12 bases. The CDR3 has 14 residues. Germline CDR1 reads DFQATT; CDR2 reads SNEGSKA (reference sequence). The V gene end was trimmed by 3 bases and the J gene end by 8 bases; junction bases not matched to a gene: 5. Written as DNA, the CDR3 is TGCAGTGCTAGCGGGACAGGGGGCTTGGACATTCAGTACTTC. It codes for CSASGTGGLDIQYF.

This clonotype appeared many times. The genes are TRBV28 and TRBJ1-5, with 8 bases that match TRBD1. CDR3 length equals 15 residues. V gave up 2 bases and J gave up 5 bases; unmatched junction bases: 5. The V gene's germline CDR1 is MDHEN and CDR2 SYDVKM. CDR3 region: CASSLRDRRYQPQHF. The CDR3 DNA sequence: TGTGCCAGCAGTTTAAGGGACAGGCGATATCAGCCCCAGCATTTT.

The gene calls are TRBV7-9 and TRBJ2-1, with D perhaps TRBD2 (5 bases). V dropped 0 bases and J dropped 15 bases, with 15 bases sitting between them. The CDR3 covers 13 residues. The germline gives CDR1 SEHNR, CDR2 FQNEAQ (reference sequence). CDR3 in DNA: TGTGCCAGCAGCTTAGCCCGTACAGTTAGCGCGTTCTTC. This sequence encodes CASSLARTVSAFF.